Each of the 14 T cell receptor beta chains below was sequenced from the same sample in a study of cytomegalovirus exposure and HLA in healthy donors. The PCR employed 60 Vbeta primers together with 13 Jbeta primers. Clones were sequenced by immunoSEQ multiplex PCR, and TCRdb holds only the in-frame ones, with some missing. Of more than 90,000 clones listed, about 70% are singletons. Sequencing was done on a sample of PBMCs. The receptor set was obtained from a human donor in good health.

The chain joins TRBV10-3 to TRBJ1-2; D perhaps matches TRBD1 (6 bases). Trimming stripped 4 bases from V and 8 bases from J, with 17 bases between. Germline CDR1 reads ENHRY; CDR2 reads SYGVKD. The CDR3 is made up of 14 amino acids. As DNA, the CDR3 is TGTGCCATCAGTGCAGGGGAAGGGTTGGACGGCTACACCTTC. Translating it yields CAISAGEGLDGYTF.

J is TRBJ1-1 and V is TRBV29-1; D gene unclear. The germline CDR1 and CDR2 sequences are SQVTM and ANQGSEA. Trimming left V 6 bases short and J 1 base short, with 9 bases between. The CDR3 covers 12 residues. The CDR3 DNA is TGCAGCGTATATCGGAGGAACACTGAAGCTTTCTTT. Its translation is CSVYRRNTEAFF.

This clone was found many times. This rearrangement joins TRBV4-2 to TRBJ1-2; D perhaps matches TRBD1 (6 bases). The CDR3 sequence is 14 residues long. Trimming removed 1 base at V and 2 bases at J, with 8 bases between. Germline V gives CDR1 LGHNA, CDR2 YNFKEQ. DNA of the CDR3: TGTGCCAGCAGCCAAGGACAGGACAACTATGGCTACACCTTC. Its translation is CASSQGQDNYGYTF.

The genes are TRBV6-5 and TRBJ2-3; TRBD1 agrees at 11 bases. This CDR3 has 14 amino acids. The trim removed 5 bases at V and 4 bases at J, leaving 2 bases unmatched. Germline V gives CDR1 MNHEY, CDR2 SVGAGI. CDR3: CASSEGQGADTQYF. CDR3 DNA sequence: TGTGCCAGCAGTGAGGGACAGGGGGCAGATACGCAGTATTTT.

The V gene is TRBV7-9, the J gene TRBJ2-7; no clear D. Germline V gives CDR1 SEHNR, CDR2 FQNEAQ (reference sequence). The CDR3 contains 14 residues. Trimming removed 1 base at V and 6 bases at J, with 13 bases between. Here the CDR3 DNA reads TGTGCCAGCAGCTTAGGCGAGATAGCACCCGAGCAGTACTTC. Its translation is CASSLGEIAPEQYF.

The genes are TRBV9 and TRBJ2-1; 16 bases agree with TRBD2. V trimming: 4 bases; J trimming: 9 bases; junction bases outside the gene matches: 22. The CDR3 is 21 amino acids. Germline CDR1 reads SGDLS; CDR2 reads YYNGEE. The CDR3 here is CASSPRPGLAGGVRSVGEQFF. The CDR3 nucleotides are TGTGCCAGCAGCCCCCGACCGGGACTAGCGGGAGGGGTTAGATCGGTCGGTGAGCAGTTCTTC.

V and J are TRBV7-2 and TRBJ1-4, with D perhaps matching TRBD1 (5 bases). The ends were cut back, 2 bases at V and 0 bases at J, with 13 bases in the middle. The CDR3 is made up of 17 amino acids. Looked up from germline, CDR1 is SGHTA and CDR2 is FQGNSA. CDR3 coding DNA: TGTGCCAGCAGCTTATGGGGCAGCCGTGCAACTAATGAAAAACTGTTTTTT. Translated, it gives CASSLWGSRATNEKLFF.

The CDR3 sequence is CASGLAHSYEQYF. The DNA for the CDR3 is TGTGCTAGTGGTTTGGCCCACTCCTACGAGCAGTACTTC. J is TRBJ2-5 and V is TRBV12-5; D gene ambiguous. TRBJ2-7 explains the end of the DNA better; the J call may be wrong. The germline gives CDR1 LGHNT, CDR2 FRNRAP. The CDR3 runs to 13 residues.

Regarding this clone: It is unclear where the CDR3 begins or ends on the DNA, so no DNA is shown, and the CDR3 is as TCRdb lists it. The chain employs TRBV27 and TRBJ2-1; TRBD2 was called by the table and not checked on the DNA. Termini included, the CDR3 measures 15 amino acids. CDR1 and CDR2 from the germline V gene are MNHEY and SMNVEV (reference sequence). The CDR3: CASSTSGLQLNEQFF.

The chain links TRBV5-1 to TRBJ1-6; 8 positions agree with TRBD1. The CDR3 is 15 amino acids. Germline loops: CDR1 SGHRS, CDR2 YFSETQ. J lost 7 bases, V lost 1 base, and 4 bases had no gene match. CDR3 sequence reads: CASSLRTGINSPLHF. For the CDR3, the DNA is TGCGCCAGCAGCTTGCGGACAGGGATAAATTCACCCCTCCACTTT.

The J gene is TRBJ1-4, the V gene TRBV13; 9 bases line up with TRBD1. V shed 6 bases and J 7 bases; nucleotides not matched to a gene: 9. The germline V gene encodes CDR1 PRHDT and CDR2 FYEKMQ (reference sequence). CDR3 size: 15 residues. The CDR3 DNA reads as TGTGCCAGCAGACCAGAAGGGACAGGGACTGAAAAACTGTTTTTT. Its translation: CASRPEGTGTEKLFF.

This chain's CDR3 is CAISEVGTGGKNTGELFF. CDR3 nucleotides: TGTGCCATCAGTGAGGTTGGGACAGGGGGCAAAAACACCGGGGAGCTGTTTTTT. This sequence joins TRBV10-3 and TRBJ2-2; 12 positions agree with TRBD1. Germline V gene data show CDR1 as ENHRY and CDR2 as SYGVKD. The ends lost 2 bases at V and 2 bases at J; junction bases unmatched: 6. There are 18 residues in the CDR3.

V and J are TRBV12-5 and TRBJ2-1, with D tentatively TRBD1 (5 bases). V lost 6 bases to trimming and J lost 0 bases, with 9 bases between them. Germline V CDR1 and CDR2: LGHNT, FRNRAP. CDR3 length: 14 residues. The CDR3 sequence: CASGSDSSYNEQFF. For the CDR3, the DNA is TGTGCTAGTGGGTCAGACAGCTCCTACAATGAGCAGTTCTTC. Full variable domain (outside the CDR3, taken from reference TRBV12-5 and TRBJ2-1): DARVTQTPRHKVTEMGQEVTMRCQPILGHNTVFWYRQTMMQGLELLAYFRNRAPLDDSGMPKDRFSAEMPDATLATLKIQPSEPRDSAVYFCASGSDSSYNEQFFGPGTRLTVL.

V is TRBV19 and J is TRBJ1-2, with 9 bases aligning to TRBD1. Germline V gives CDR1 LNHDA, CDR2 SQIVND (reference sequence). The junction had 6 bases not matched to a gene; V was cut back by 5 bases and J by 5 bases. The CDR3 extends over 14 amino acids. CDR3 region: CASSRQGEGYGYTF. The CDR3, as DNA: TGTGCCAGTAGTCGACAGGGGGAAGGGTATGGCTACACCTTC.